Given below is one T cell receptor beta chain in context. The antigen remains unidentified. TCRdb recomputed calls from the multiplex PCR reads with MiXCR, one row per CDR3 protein. The sample holds 20,000 to 25,000 distinct CDR3 sequences; under 75% are singletons and the top ten take 15% to 20%. The data stem from a study of breast tumors, draining lymph nodes, adjacent tissues. Study conclusions and caveats: Data only fit, rather than demonstrated, lymph node origin of most tumor T cells. Compared with basal-like, luminal-like tumors shared significantly more repertoire with nontumor tissue. The data were judged consistent with most tumor T cells coming from lymph node and expanding in tumor.

Trimming took off 4 bases at V and 4 bases at J, with 2 bases between the two ends. CDR1 is SQVTM, CDR2 ANQGSEA, per germline. The CDR3 totals 10 residues. The chain links TRBV29-1 to TRBJ2-1; D is unclear. The clonotype comes from a female donor with breast cancer. Some clones in this sample may be carry-over from other donors' samples. Sequencing input: tumor-adjacent breast tissue. Here the CDR3 DNA reads TGCAGCGTTGGGTACAATGAGCAGTTCTTC. Translating it yields CSVGYNEQFF.